The 22 T cell receptor beta chains given below trace back to one sample, sequenced in a study of T cells in Graves' hyperthyroidism and ophthalmopathy. Amplified TCR beta CDR3 regions came from RNA transcripts. In the first-round RT-PCR of the TCR CDR3, the HTBI primer set was used. TCRdb reprocessed the multiplex PCR reads via MiXCR and lists one record per CDR3 protein. The sample carries 250,000 to 300,000 distinct CDR3 sequences, about 15% recorded once. Sequencing input: blood. The receptors stem from a woman aged 40 to 50 with Graves' hyperthyroidism that later progressed to Graves' ophthalmopathy.

This clonotype was detected ten times or more. V usage is TRBV7-9 and J usage is TRBJ1-1; weak D call: TRBD1 (5 bases). CDR3 length: 12 amino acids. CDR1 is SEHNR and CDR2 is FQNEAQ in the germline V gene (reference sequence). V dropped 5 bases and J dropped 9 bases, with 13 bases sitting between them. Here the CDR3 DNA reads TGTGCCAGCAGCGTCAGGGTGACTCAAGCTTTCTTT. Amino acid sequence: CASSVRVTQAFF. Complete variable domain (other parts from reference TRBV7-9 and TRBJ1-1): DTGVSQNPRHKITKRGQNVTFRCDPISEHNRLYWYRQTLGQGPEFLTYFQNEAQLEKSRLLSDRFSAERPKGSFSTLEIQRTEQGDSAMYLCASSVRVTQAFFGQGTRLTVV.

V and J are TRBV7-2 and TRBJ2-5; D gene unclear. The CDR3 is made up of 14 amino acids. The germline V gene has CDR1 SGHTA and CDR2 FQGNSA. Trimming stripped 5 bases from V and 2 bases from J, with 12 bases between. The CDR3 sequence: CASSRHDGQETQYF. The CDR3 DNA is TGTGCCAGCAGCCGACATGACGGACAAGAGACCCAGTACTTC.

In this sample, this clonotype turned up many times. The V gene is TRBV15, the J gene TRBJ1-6, with D unresolved. Between the trimmed V and J ends, which lost 4 bases and 7 bases, there was a span of 14 bases. The CDR3 is 15 residues long. Looked up from germline, CDR1 is LNHNV and CDR2 is YYDKDF (reference sequence). The CDR3 loop is CATSTLHLGNSPLHF. The CDR3, as DNA: TGTGCCACCAGCACTTTACACCTGGGGAATTCACCCCTCCACTTT.

This clonotype was recorded at least ten times. The chain couples TRBV6-1 to TRBJ1-4; a possible D gene is TRBD1 (5 bases). Trimming left V 3 bases short and J 5 bases short, with 13 bases between. The CDR3 extends over 15 amino acids. Germline V gene sequence: CDR1 MNHNS, CDR2 SASEGT. The CDR3 region is CASSDAGARNEKLFF. The DNA of the CDR3 is TGTGCCAGCAGTGACGCCGGGGCCAGGAATGAAAAACTGTTTTTT.

This clonotype was detected only a few times. The chain has TRBV4-1 and TRBJ2-1, with 9 bases lining up with TRBD2. The CDR3 consists of 19 residues. The V gene end was trimmed by 0 bases and the J gene end by 0 bases; junction bases not matched to a gene: 9. CDR1 and CDR2 from the germline V gene are MGHRA and YSYEKL. The CDR3: CASSQDGTSTSGSYNEQFF. CDR3 DNA: TGCGCCAGCAGCCAAGATGGGACTAGCACCTCGGGCTCCTACAATGAGCAGTTCTTC.

Ten or more counts support this clonotype. J is TRBJ2-1 and V is TRBV3-1, with TRBD2 matching 10 bases. The CDR3 sequence is 16 residues long. V lost 0 bases, J lost 7 bases, and 6 bases stayed unmatched. The V gene's germline CDR1 is LGHDT and CDR2 YNNKEL (reference sequence). Here the CDR3 DNA reads TGTGCCAGCAGCCAAGATCTAGCGGGAGTCGGTAATGAGCAGTTCTTC. It translates to CASSQDLAGVGNEQFF.

This clonotype was detected a few times. CDR3 region: CASSPTGTQDTQYF. The DNA for the CDR3 is TGTGCCAGCAGTCCCACAGGGACCCAAGATACGCAGTATTTT. V is TRBV28 and J is TRBJ2-3; D is possibly TRBD1 (6 bases). With 5 bases removed from V and 5 bases from J, the gap between germline ends came to 14 bases. Germline V gene lookup returns CDR1 MDHEN and CDR2 SYDVKM. This CDR3 region has 14 residues.

The chain recombines TRBV2 with TRBJ1-2; TRBD1 might be the D (6 bases). Trimming removed 2 bases from V and 8 bases from J, with 15 bases in between. The CDR3 has 14 amino acids. Germline V gene lookup returns CDR1 SNHLY and CDR2 FYNNEI. The CDR3 DNA reads as TGTGCCAGCAGTGAATCTTACAGGGCCTACGGCTACACCTTC. Its protein product is CASSESYRAYGYTF.

There are many counts of this clonotype. The chain couples TRBV20-1 to TRBJ1-2; D is uncertain. The germline V and J ends were trimmed by 6 bases and 0 bases, with 17 bases remaining between them. This CDR3 spans 15 amino acids. Germline V gives CDR1 DFQATT, CDR2 SNEGSKA (reference sequence). The CDR3 here is CSALTLTETNYGYTF. CDR3 nucleotide sequence: TGCAGTGCCCTGACCCTCACAGAGACTAACTATGGCTACACCTTC.

The chain joins TRBV30 to TRBJ2-7; a possible D gene is TRBD1 (5 bases). With 3 bases removed from V and 0 bases from J, the gap between germline ends came to 12 bases. Germline V gives CDR1 GTSNPN, CDR2 SVGIG (reference sequence). The CDR3 is 14 residues long. CDR3 sequence (DNA): TGTGCCTGGAGGATTATTAGGGGCTCCTACGAGCAGTACTTC. Encoded protein: CAWRIIRGSYEQYF.

Ten or more counts support this clonotype. The J gene is TRBJ2-5, the V gene TRBV2; D might be TRBD1 (8 bases). The CDR3 is 15 residues long. V was clipped by 5 bases and J by 3 bases, with 16 bases between them. Germline V lookup: CDR1 SNHLY, CDR2 FYNNEI. The CDR3 protein is CASSWTGRVEETQYF. The CDR3 bases are TGTGCCAGCAGTTGGACAGGGAGGGTAGAAGAGACCCAGTACTTC.

The chain recombines TRBV12-3 or TRBV12-4 with TRBJ2-7, with no clear D. The CDR3 runs to 12 residues. Deletions cut 4 bases from V and 4 bases from J, with 8 bases between. The CDR3 spells CASSSNLYEQYF. The CDR3 nucleotides read TGTGCCAGCAGTTCCAATCTTTACGAGCAGTACTTC.

Notes on this clonotype: A much larger clonotype is one base distant, so this may be a read error. The V call is TRBV14, the J call TRBJ2-2; D call uncertain. This CDR3 comprises 13 residues. V lost 1 base, J lost 9 bases, and 9 bases lay in between. Per the germline V gene, CDR1 is SGHDN and CDR2 is FVKESK. CDR3 in amino acids: CASSQGFSWELFF. The CDR3 coding sequence is TGTGCCAGCAGCCAAGGGTTCTCCTGGGAGCTGTTTTTT.

A note on this clonotype: A much larger clonotype is one base distant, so this may be a read error. The J gene is TRBJ2-3, the V gene TRBV6-1; unclear D gene. Trimming shortened V by 6 bases and J by 6 bases, and 13 bases separated the two germline ends. The CDR3 contains 13 residues. Per germline, CDR1 MNHNS and CDR2 SASEGT. The CDR3 spells CASREPTLDTQYF. Written as DNA, the CDR3 is TGTGCCAGCAGGGAACCAACCCTGGATACGCAGTATTTT.

There are many counts of this clonotype. The chain joins TRBV2 to TRBJ2-5; 8 positions match TRBD1. Germline CDR1 SNHLY, CDR2 FYNNEI. The length of the CDR3 is 14 residues. J lost 0 bases, V lost 6 bases, and 3 bases had no gene match. The CDR3 bases are TGTGCCAGCAGGGGACAGGTGAACCAAGAGACCCAGTACTTC. Protein sequence: CASRGQVNQETQYF.

The chain has TRBV7-9 and TRBJ1-3; no clear D. This CDR3 is built from 18 residues. CDR1 and CDR2 from the germline V gene are SEHNR and FQNEAQ (reference sequence). V dropped 2 bases and J dropped 0 bases, with 17 bases sitting between them. The CDR3 loop reads CASSLLPVLWGSGNTIYF. CDR3 nucleotides: TGTGCCAGCAGCTTACTCCCGGTTTTGTGGGGCTCTGGAAACACCATATATTTT.

This clonotype was found many times. This sequence joins TRBV2 and TRBJ2-1; 10 nucleotides line up with TRBD2. The length of the CDR3 is 15 residues. With V trimmed by 6 bases and J by 7 bases, 9 bases remained unmatched. Looked up from germline, CDR1 is SNHLY and CDR2 is FYNNEI. CDR3 coding DNA: TGTGCCAGCAGCGGAGAGGTACTAGCGGGAAATGAGCAGTTCTTC. This codes for CASSGEVLAGNEQFF.

This clonotype was recorded many times. One end of the junction does not line up with germline, which may come from a read error. J is TRBJ2-5 and V is TRBV11-2; tentatively, D is TRBD1 (6 bases). The CDR3 is 10 residues long. Per germline, CDR1 SGHAT and CDR2 FQNNGV. DNA for the CDR3: TGTGCCAGCAGCTCACAGGGTTTACACTTC. It encodes CASSSQGLHF.

This sequence joins TRBV4-1 and TRBJ1-5; TRBD1 agrees at 8 bases. V was pared by 4 bases and J by 4 bases, with 6 bases of the junction left unmatched. Germline V gene lookup returns CDR1 MGHRA and CDR2 YSYEKL. The length of the CDR3 is 15 residues. The CDR3 is CASSRAQGANQPQHF. The DNA for the CDR3 is TGCGCCAGCAGCCGAGCCCAGGGGGCTAATCAGCCCCAGCATTTT.

The V and J genes are TRBV19 and TRBJ2-2; D might be TRBD2 (6 bases). CDR3 size: 14 residues. V lost 8 bases and J lost 2, with 12 bases in between. Germline V gene lookup returns CDR1 LNHDA and CDR2 SQIVND (reference sequence). The CDR3 spells CASAWGVNTGELFF. The DNA for the CDR3 is TGTGCCAGTGCCTGGGGGGTCAACACCGGGGAGCTGTTTTTT. The entire variable domain, with the rest obtained from reference TRBV19 and TRBJ2-2, is as follows: DGGITQSPKYLFRKEGQNVTLSCEQNLNHDAMYWYRQDPGQGLRLIYYSQIVNDFQKGDIAEGYSVSREKKESFPLTVTSAQKNPTAFYLCASAWGVNTGELFFGEGSRLTVL.

In its sample, this clonotype was seen a few times. The chain joins TRBV19 to TRBJ2-2; 7 nucleotides agree with TRBD2. Germline CDR1 LNHDA, CDR2 SQIVND (reference sequence). The CDR3 length is 13 residues. Losses at the gene ends were 3 bases for V and 6 bases for J; bases not matched to a gene: 1. This CDR3 reads CASSIGGAGELFF. In DNA form, the CDR3 reads TGTGCCAGTAGTATTGGGGGGGCCGGGGAGCTGTTTTTT.

In its sample, this clonotype was seen many times. The CDR3 sequence is CAISGRTGSGNTIYF. CDR3 nucleotides: TGTGCCATCAGTGGAAGGACAGGGTCTGGAAACACCATATATTTT. The chain couples TRBV10-3 to TRBJ1-3; the match to TRBD1 covers 8 bases. Trimming at V came to 4 bases and at J to 1 base, leaving 3 bases not matched to a gene. CDR1 is ENHRY and CDR2 is SYGVKD in the germline V gene. This CDR3 contains 15 residues.